Following are 19 T cell receptor beta chains from one sample sequenced in a study of cytomegalovirus exposure and HLA in healthy donors. PCR employed 60 Vbeta and 13 Jbeta primers. The method was immunoSEQ multiplex PCR; TCRdb's version includes in-frame clones alone and lacks a portion of them. The profile shows around 150,000 clones, around 60% of them singletons. Input material: PBMCs. The receptors stem from a woman aged 60-75 years in good health and CMV-seropositive.

This clone was recorded a few times. The V call is TRBV5-6, the J call TRBJ2-5, with TRBD2 matching over 7 bases. CDR3 length: 15 amino acids. Germline loops: CDR1 SGHDT, CDR2 YYEEEE. V lost 1 base to trimming and J lost 2 bases; unmatched junction nucleotides: 5. The DNA for the CDR3 is TGTGCCAGCAGCTTGCGGGACTACCCTCAAGAGACCCAGTACTTC. Translated, it gives CASSLRDYPQETQYF.

J is TRBJ2-5 and V is TRBV4-2; 12 bases are a match to TRBD2. The CDR3 loop spans 18 amino acids. Germline V gives CDR1 LGHNA, CDR2 YNFKEQ. Trimming at V came to 0 bases and at J to 2 bases, leaving 7 bases not matched to a gene. Here the CDR3 reads CASSQELAGGRLQETQYF. CDR3 DNA sequence: TGTGCCAGCAGCCAAGAACTAGCGGGAGGCAGATTACAAGAGACCCAGTACTTC.

The CDR3, as DNA: TGTGCCAGCAGAAATGGACAGAGGAACACCGGGGAGCTGTTTTTT. Translating gives CASRNGQRNTGELFF. The chain combines TRBV2 with TRBJ2-2; D is perhaps TRBD1 (6 bases). The ends were cut back, 6 bases at V and 1 base at J, with 12 bases in the middle. The CDR3 is 15 amino acids. Germline V gene sequence: CDR1 SNHLY, CDR2 FYNNEI. Filled out from reference TRBV2 and TRBJ2-2, the complete variable domain reads EPEVTQTPSHQVTQMGQEVILRCVPISNHLYFYWYRQILGQKVEFLVSFYNNEISEKSEIFDDQFSVERPDGSNFTLKIRSTKLEDSAMYFCASRNGQRNTGELFFGEGSRLTVL.

This sequence joins TRBV6-5 and TRBJ2-2; 7 bases line up with TRBD2. The CDR3 covers 15 residues. Germline V gene lookup returns CDR1 MNHEY and CDR2 SVGAGI. Germline trimming cut 3 bases from V and 5 bases from J; bases unmatched to any gene: 6. The CDR3 coding sequence is TGTGCCAGCAGTTATTGGAGGCGGGGGACCGGGGAGCTGTTTTTT. Translated, it gives CASSYWRRGTGELFF.

Only one count was recorded for this clone. The chain employs TRBV11-3 and TRBJ2-7; 14 bases match TRBD2. The V segment lost 2 bases and the J segment 3 bases; nucleotides outside the gene matches: 9. This CDR3 contains 18 residues. Germline CDR1 and CDR2: SGHNT and YENEEA. The CDR3 here is CASSLLAGLAGANYEQYF. CDR3 in DNA: TGTGCCAGCAGCTTACTCGCGGGACTAGCGGGAGCAAACTACGAGCAGTACTTC.

In this sample, this clone turned up a few times. This chain links TRBV19 with TRBJ1-2, with TRBD1 matching 9 bases. Germline CDR1 is LNHDA and CDR2 is SQIVND (reference sequence). V lost 6 bases to trimming and J lost 8 bases; unmatched junction nucleotides: 4. CDR3 length: 12 residues. In nucleotides, the CDR3 is TGTGCCAGTAGGGGACAGGGATGGGGCTACACCTTC. Protein: CASRGQGWGYTF.

V gene TRBV5-1 combines with J gene TRBJ2-7; 8 bases map to TRBD2. Germline loops: CDR1 SGHRS, CDR2 YFSETQ. This CDR3 contains 15 residues. The ends lost 0 bases at V and 6 bases at J; junction bases unmatched: 8. The CDR3 DNA reads TGCGCCAGCAGCTTGGACCCGGGAGGGCCGAGCGAGCAGTACTTC. Its translation is CASSLDPGGPSEQYF.

This chain connects TRBV28 to TRBJ2-7, with D unclear. The V end was cut by 5 bases, the J end by 6 bases, with 17 bases between. From germline, CDR1 is MDHEN and CDR2 SYDVKM. There are 14 residues in the CDR3. The DNA for the CDR3 is TGTGCCAGCAGTCTTCGCGGTGGAGTCGTCGAGCAGTACTTC. It specifies CASSLRGGVVEQYF.

The CDR3 region has the DNA TGTGCCAGCAGCTTGGTAGCGGGAGGTCTCACAGATACGCAGTATTTT. Its protein product is CASSLVAGGLTDTQYF. The chain is built from TRBV5-4 and TRBJ2-3; 10 positions match TRBD2. CDR3 length equals 16 residues. CDR1 SGHNT and CDR2 YYREEE come from the germline V gene (reference sequence). With 0 bases clipped from V and 2 bases from J, the junction kept 3 bases outside the gene matches.

The chain links TRBV7-2 to TRBJ2-4, with no clear D. CDR3 size: 18 residues. V lost 1 base and J lost 6, with 22 bases in between. CDR1 SGHTA and CDR2 FQGNSA come from the germline V gene. The CDR3, as DNA: TGTGCCAGCAGCTTAGAGAAGGAGCACCCAAAAGTGGGAAACATTCAGTACTTC. Its protein product is CASSLEKEHPKVGNIQYF.

The chain joins TRBV5-5 to TRBJ1-1, with D unclear. The germline V and J ends were trimmed by 0 bases and 0 bases, with 6 bases remaining between them. CDR3 length equals 14 residues. The germline V gene has CDR1 SGHKS and CDR2 YYEKEE (reference sequence). CDR3 sequence: CASSLGQMNTEAFF. The CDR3 bases are TGTGCCAGCAGCTTGGGGCAGATGAACACTGAAGCTTTCTTT. The full variable domain, in which reference TRBV5-5 and TRBJ1-1 provide the parts outside the CDR3, is DAGVTQSPTHLIKTRGQQVTLRCSPISGHKSVSWYQQVLGQGPQFIFQYYEKEERGRGNFPDRFSARQFPNYSSELNVNALLLGDSALYLCASSLGQMNTEAFFGQGTRLTVV.

The sample holds a few counts of this clone. The chain recombines TRBV19 with TRBJ2-2; tentative D call: TRBD1 (6 bases). The CDR3 covers 14 residues. Between the trimmed V and J ends, which lost 3 bases and 7 bases, there was a span of 12 bases. In germline, CDR1 is LNHDA, CDR2 SQIVND (reference sequence). The CDR3 spells CASSIEGDDGELFF. CDR3 bases: TGTGCCAGTAGTATCGAGGGGGACGACGGGGAGCTGTTTTTT.

V usage is TRBV28 and J usage is TRBJ1-4; the match to TRBD1 covers 10 bases. The CDR3 extends over 18 amino acids. The V segment lost 4 bases and the J segment 0 bases; nucleotides outside the gene matches: 8. Per germline, CDR1 MDHEN and CDR2 SYDVKM. The CDR3 region has the DNA TGTGCCAGCAGTTCTAATCGACAGGGGGCCGCAACTAATGAAAAACTGTTTTTT. Translated: CASSSNRQGAATNEKLFF.

The sample holds a few counts of this clone. The chain joins TRBV4-1 to TRBJ1-1, with TRBD1 as a possible D gene (6 bases). This CDR3 comprises 15 residues. CDR1 is MGHRA and CDR2 is YSYEKL in the germline V gene. V gave up 4 bases and J gave up 0 bases, with 12 bases separating them. CDR3 nucleotides: TGCGCCAGCAGCCTCACAGGGTCCATGAACACTGAAGCTTTCTTT. Amino acid sequence: CASSLTGSMNTEAFF.

The chain employs TRBV4-1 and TRBJ2-3; 7 nucleotides agree with TRBD1. Per the germline V gene, CDR1 is MGHRA and CDR2 is YSYEKL. V was clipped by 0 bases and J by 0 bases; unmatched bases: 3. CDR3 length equals 16 residues. CDR3 sequence reads: CASSQDYRGSTDTQYF. CDR3 coding DNA: TGCGCCAGCAGCCAAGACTACAGGGGAAGCACAGATACGCAGTATTTT.

The genes are TRBV5-1 and TRBJ2-1, with 9 bases fitting TRBD2. The length of the CDR3 is 13 residues. Germline CDR1 SGHRS, CDR2 YFSETQ. V shed 6 bases, J shed 6 bases, and the junction held 4 bases outside the gene matches. The CDR3 spells CASKLAGANEQFF. For the CDR3, the DNA is TGCGCCAGCAAACTAGCGGGCGCCAATGAGCAGTTCTTC.

J is TRBJ1-3 and V is TRBV25-1; 8 bases agree with TRBD1. After removal of 1 base from V and 4 bases from J, the junction contained 12 bases not matched to a gene. Per germline, CDR1 MGHDK and CDR2 SYGVNS. This CDR3 region has 18 residues. CDR3 protein: CASSELQGRGRGGNTIYF. CDR3 coding DNA: TGTGCCAGCAGTGAATTGCAAGGCAGGGGGCGAGGGGGAAACACCATATATTTT.

This chain connects TRBV6-6 to TRBJ1-1; TRBD1 agrees at 7 bases. The V segment lost 6 bases and the J segment 4 bases; nucleotides outside the gene matches: 5. CDR1 MNHNY and CDR2 SVGAGI come from the germline V gene (reference sequence). The CDR3 is 13 residues long. DNA of the CDR3: TGTGCCAGCAGCCTGACAGGGACCACTGAAGCTTTCTTT. It codes for CASSLTGTTEAFF.

A note on this clone: This sample includes further DNA sequences coding for the same CDR3. This chain links TRBV28 with TRBJ2-1; TRBD2 agrees at 8 bases. V shed 8 bases and J 1 base; nucleotides not matched to a gene: 4. CDR1 and CDR2 (germline): MDHEN, SYDVKM. The CDR3 extends over 14 amino acids. This CDR3 is CASGTSGSYNEQFF. As DNA, the CDR3 is TGTGCCAGCGGTACTAGCGGATCCTACAATGAGCAGTTCTTC.